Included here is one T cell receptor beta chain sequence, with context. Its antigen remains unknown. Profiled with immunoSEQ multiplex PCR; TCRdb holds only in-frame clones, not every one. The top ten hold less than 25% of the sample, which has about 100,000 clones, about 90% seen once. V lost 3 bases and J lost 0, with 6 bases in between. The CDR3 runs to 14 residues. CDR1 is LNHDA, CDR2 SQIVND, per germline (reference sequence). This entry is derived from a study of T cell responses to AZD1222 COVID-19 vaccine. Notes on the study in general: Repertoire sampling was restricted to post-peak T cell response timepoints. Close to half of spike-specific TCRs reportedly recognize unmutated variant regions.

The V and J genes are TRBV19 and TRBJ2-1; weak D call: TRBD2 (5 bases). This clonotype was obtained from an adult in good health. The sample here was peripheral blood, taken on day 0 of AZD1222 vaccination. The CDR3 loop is CASSMGSSYNEQFF. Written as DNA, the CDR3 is TGTGCCAGTAGTATGGGGAGCTCCTACAATGAGCAGTTCTTC.